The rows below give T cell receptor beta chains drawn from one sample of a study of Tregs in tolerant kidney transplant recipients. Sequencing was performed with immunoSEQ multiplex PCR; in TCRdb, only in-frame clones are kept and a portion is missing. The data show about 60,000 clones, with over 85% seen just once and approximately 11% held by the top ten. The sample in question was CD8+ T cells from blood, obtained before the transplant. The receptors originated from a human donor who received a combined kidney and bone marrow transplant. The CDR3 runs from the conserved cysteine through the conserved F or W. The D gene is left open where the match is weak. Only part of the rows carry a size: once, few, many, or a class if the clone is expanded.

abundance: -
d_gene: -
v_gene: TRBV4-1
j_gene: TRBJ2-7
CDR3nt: TGCGCCAGCAGCCAACTAGGGACATCCGAGCAGTACTTC
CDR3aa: CASSQLGTSEQYF

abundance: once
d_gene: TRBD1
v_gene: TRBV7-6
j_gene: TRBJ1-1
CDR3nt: TGTGCCAGCAGCCCATGGGGGACAGGGGGCGTCAACACTGAAGCTTTCTTT
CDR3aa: CASSPWGTGGVNTEAFF

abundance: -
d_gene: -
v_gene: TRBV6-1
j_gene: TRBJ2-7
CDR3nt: TGTGCCAGCAGTGAACGGCAATTCGGGCTCAGGGGTTACGAGCAGTACTTC
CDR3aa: CASSERQFGLRGYEQYF

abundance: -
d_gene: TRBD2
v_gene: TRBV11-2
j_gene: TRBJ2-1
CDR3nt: TGTGCCAGCAGCTTAGATTTGAGGCTAGCGGGGGGGCTCAATGAGCAGTTCTTC
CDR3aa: CASSLDLRLAGGLNEQFF

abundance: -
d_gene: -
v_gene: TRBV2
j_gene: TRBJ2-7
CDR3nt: TGTGCCAGTGGGGGCACCTCCTACGAGCAGTACTTC
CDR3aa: CASGGTSYEQYF

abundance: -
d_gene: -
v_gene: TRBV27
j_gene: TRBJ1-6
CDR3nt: TGTGCCAGCAGTTCGGGGAAAACACCCCTCCACTTT
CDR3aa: CASSSGKTPLHF

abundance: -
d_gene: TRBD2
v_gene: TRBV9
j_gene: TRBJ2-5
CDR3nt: TGTGCCAGCAGCGTAGGCGGGCGGGGGGGCCAAGAGACCCAGTACTTC
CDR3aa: CASSVGGRGGQETQYF

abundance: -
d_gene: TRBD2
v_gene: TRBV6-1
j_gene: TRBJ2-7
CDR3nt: TGTGCCAGCAGTGAAACGGGGGGGACCCTAACCGAGCAGTACTTC
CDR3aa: CASSETGGTLTEQYF

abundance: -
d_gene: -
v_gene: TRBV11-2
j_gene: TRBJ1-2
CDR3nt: TGTGCCAGCAGCTTAGTCCAGGTTCATGGCTACACCTTC
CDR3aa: CASSLVQVHGYTF

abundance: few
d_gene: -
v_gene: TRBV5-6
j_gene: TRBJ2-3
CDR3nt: TGTGCCAGCAGCACTGGGGCGGGGACTAGCACAGATACGCAGTATTTT
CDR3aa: CASSTGAGTSTDTQYF

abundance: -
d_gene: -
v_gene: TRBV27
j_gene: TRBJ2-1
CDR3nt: TGTGCCAGCAAAGACGGAGGAGATGAGCAGTTCTTC
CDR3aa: CASKDGGDEQFF

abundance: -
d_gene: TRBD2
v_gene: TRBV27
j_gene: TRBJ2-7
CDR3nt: TGTGCCAGCAGTCCGGGGAGCGGGAACGAGCAGTACTTC
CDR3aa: CASSPGSGNEQYF

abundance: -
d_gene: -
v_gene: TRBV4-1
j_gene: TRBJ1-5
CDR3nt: TGCGCCAGCAGCCAAGCCCGGGGGGCTGATGGCAATCAGCCCCAGCATTTT
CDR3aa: CASSQARGADGNQPQHF

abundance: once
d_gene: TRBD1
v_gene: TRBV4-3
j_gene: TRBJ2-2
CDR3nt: TGCGCCAGCAGCCAGGGAAGGGGGCTGGGCACCGGGGAGCTGTTTTTT
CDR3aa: CASSQGRGLGTGELFF

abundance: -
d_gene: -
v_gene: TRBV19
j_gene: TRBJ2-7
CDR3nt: TGTGCCAGTAGTACCTACAGTTATCCCACCTACGAGCAGTACTTC
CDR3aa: CASSTYSYPTYEQYF

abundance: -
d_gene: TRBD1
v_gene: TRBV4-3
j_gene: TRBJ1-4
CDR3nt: TGCGCCAGCAGCCAAGATGGGACAGGGGTAGATGAAAAACTGTTTTTT
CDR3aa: CASSQDGTGVDEKLFF

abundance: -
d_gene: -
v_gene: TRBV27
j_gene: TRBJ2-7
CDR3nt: TGTGCCAGCAGTTTTGAGGGGGCGGGGGAGCAGTACTTC
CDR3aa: CASSFEGAGEQYF

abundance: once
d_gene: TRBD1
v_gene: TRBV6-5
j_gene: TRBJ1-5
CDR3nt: TGTGCCAGCAGAGCAGGGGGCATTCAGCCCCAGCATTTT
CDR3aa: CASRAGGIQPQHF

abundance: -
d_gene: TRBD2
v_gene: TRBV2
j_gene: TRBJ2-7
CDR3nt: TGTGCCAGGGGAGGGCGGGGACCGGAGGACTTC
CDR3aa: CARGGRGPEDF

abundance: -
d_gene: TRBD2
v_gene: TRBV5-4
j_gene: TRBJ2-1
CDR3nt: TGTGCCAGCAGCTTGGCGATAACTAGCGGGAGGGCCCCTGAGCAGTTCTTC
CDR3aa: CASSLAITSGRAPEQFF

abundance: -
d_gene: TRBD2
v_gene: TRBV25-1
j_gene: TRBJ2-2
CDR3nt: TGTGCCAGCAGTGTCGGACTAGCGGGGGGGCCGAGCACCGGGGAGCTGTTTTTT
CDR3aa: CASSVGLAGGPSTGELFF

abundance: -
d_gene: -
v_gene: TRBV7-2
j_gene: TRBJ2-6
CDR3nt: TGTGCCAGCAGCTTAGTTACAGTCCTATCTGGGGCCAACGTCCTGACTTTC
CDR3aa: CASSLVTVLSGANVLTF

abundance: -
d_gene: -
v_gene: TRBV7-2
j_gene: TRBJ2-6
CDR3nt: TGTGCCAGCTGCCTAAGAGGCCCCCACTCTGGGGCCAACGTCCTGACTTTC
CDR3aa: CASCLRGPHSGANVLTF

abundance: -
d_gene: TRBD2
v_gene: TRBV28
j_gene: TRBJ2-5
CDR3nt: TGTGCCAGCAGCTCGGCTACGACTAGCGGGAAAGAGACCCAGTACTTC
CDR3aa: CASSSATTSGKETQYF

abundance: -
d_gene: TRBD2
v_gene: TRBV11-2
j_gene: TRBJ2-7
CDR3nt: TGTGCCAGCAGCTTAGAATTGAATAGCGGGGGGGCCTACGAGCAGTACTTC
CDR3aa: CASSLELNSGGAYEQYF

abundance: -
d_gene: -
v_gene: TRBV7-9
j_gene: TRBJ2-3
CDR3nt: TGTGCCAGCAGCTTACTAATCCTGATCGGCACAGATACGCAGTATTTT
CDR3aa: CASSLLILIGTDTQYF

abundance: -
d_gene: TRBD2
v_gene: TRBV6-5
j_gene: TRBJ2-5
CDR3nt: TGTGCCAGCACCGCGACTAGCGGGTATTTTGAGACCCAGTACTTC
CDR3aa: CASTATSGYFETQYF

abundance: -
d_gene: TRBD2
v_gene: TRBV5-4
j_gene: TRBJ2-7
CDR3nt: TGTGCCAGCAGCTTACAGCGGGGCTCCTACGAGCAGTACTTC
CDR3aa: CASSLQRGSYEQYF

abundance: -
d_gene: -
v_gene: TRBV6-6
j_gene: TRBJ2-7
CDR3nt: TGTGCCAGCAGGGGACACCCAGACTCCTACGAGCAGTACTTC
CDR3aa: CASRGHPDSYEQYF

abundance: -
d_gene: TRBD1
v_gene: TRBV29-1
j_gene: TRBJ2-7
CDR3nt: TGCAGCGTTGAGGGGACAGGGGACTCCTACGAGCAGTACTTC
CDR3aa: CSVEGTGDSYEQYF

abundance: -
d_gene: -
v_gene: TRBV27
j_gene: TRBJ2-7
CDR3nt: TGTGCCAGCAGTTTATCGGTGACGGGCTACGAGCAGTACTTC
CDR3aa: CASSLSVTGYEQYF

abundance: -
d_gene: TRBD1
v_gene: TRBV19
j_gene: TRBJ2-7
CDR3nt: TGTGCCAGTAGTATTTTATTCCAGGGGGCATACGAGCAGTACTTC
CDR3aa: CASSILFQGAYEQYF

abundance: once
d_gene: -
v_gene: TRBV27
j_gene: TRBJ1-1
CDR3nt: TGTGCCAGCAGTTTATCGGGGGGGGCCCTTGAAGCTTTCTTT
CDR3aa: CASSLSGGALEAFF

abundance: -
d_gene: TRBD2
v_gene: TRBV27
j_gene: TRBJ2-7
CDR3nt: TGTGCCAGCAGTCCACGGACTAGCGGGACGTACGAGCAGTACTTC
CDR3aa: CASSPRTSGTYEQYF

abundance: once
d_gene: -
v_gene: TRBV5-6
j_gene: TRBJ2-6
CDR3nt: TGTGCCAGCAGCTTGGGAGGTGGGGCCAACGTCCTGACTTTC
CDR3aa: CASSLGGGANVLTF

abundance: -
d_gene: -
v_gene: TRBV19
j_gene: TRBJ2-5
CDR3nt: TGTGCCAGTAGTCAATTGGAGACCCAGTACTTC
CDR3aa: CASSQLETQYF

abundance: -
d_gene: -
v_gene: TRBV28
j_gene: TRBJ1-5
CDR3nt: TGTGCCAGCAGTTTGACACAGTATAGCAATCAGCCCCAGCATTTT
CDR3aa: CASSLTQYSNQPQHF

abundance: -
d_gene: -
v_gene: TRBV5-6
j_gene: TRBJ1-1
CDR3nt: TGTGCCAGCAGCTTGGAATCGGAAGCTTTCTTT
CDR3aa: CASSLESEAFF

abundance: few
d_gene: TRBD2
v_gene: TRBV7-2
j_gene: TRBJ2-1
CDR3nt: TGTGCCAGCAGCCCTTTGCGCGGACTAGCGGGGGGGCGGTACAATGAGCAGTTCTTC
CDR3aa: CASSPLRGLAGGRYNEQFF

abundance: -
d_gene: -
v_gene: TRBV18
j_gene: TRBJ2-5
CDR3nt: TGTGCCAGCTCATCCGATACGGGTTGGGAGACCCAGTACTTC
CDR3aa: CASSSDTGWETQYF

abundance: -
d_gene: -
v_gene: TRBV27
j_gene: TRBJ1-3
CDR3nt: TGTGCCAGCAGTTCAGCGCGCTCTGGAAACACCATATATTTT
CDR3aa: CASSSARSGNTIYF

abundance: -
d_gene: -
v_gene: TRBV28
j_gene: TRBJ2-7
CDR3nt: TGTGCCAGCAGTCTCACGACTAGATCCTACGAGCAGTACTTC
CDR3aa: CASSLTTRSYEQYF

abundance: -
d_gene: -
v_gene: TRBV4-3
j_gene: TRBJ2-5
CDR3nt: TGCGCCAGCAGCCAAGGCGTGCCGGGGTCAAGGGAGACCCAGTACTTC
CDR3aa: CASSQGVPGSRETQYF

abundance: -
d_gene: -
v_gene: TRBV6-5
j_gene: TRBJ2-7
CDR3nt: TGTGCCAGCAGTTGGGGGGACTCCTCCTACGAGCAGTACTTC
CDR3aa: CASSWGDSSYEQYF

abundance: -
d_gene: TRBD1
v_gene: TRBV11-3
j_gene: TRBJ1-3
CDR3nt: TGTGCCAGCAGCTCGGACCCGGACAGGGGATTTGGAAACACCATATATTTT
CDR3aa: CASSSDPDRGFGNTIYF

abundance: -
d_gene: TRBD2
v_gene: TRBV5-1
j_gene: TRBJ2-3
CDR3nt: TGCGCCAGCAGCTTTAGCGGGGGGGCCCCCACAGATACGCAGTATTTT
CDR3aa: CASSFSGGAPTDTQYF

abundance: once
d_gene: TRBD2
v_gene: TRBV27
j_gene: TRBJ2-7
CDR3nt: TGTGCCAGCAGTTTCCTGGGACTAGCGACCTACGAGCAGTACTTC
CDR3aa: CASSFLGLATYEQYF

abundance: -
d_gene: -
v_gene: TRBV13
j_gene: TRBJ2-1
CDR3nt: TGTGCCAGCAGCCCCCCCGCAGGGTCGTCCTACAATGAGCAGTTCTTC
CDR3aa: CASSPPAGSSYNEQFF